This entry features one TCR beta chain sequence. A few counts support this clone. Its antigen has not been determined. No clone much larger than this one lies a single base away; base qualities are absent. All of the isolated RNA was reverse transcribed with the High Capacity cDNA Reverse Transcription Kit, so expressed TCRB transcripts were sequenced. Deep immunoSEQ sequencing was performed on naive, central memory and regulatory T cell samples, with an average of roughly 3.5 million total reads per sample. Sorted cells were lysed in RLT buffer, and RNA was extracted using DNase-treated RNeasy Micro or Mini kits according to cell number. To prevent cross-contamination, each cell subset was processed individually, whereas patient and healthy donor samples were processed jointly. TCRB sequences were amplified from cDNA with the immunoSEQ multiplex PCR, producing 87-bp fragments spanning the CDR3 region. Sequencing of the amplicons was performed on the Illumina HiSeq platform. In the paper's pipeline: Synthetic template baselines were used to correct PCR bias computationally, reads within Hamming distance 2 were collapsed together, and singletons that could not be merged were discarded. Reads were aligned against IMGT to assign V, D and J genes, CDR3 length and insertions or deletions at six rearrangement sites. Clonotype counts were normalized to sorted cell number within each subset before computing true diversity and Gini coefficients with the tcR R package. The overlap coefficient, calculated on TCRB nucleotide sequences, was used to measure repertoire sharing. As a proxy for the pre-selection repertoire, out-of-frame TCRB sequences from naive cells were analyzed. TCRdb obtained this table from immuneACCESS and retained in-frame rearrangements with V and J assigned. These tables miss some clones; where compared with another copy, unresolved V genes account for less than half of the shortfall, and the remainder is unexplained. V and J calls and clone size come straight from that table; D and trimming were deduced from the DNA. In this sample the table shows around 250,000 clones, around an eighth of which occur a single time. About 0.016% of the sample is in the top ten clones.

This specimen comes from a study of beta chain features in type 1 diabetes (dated by TCRdb to between 2017 and 2018). Study-wide context: Patients and healthy donors did not differ in mean age, gender distribution, total cell number or subset yield. A total of over 90,000,000 sorted cells were examined across all samples, and a strong correlation was observed between cell number per subset and RNA yield. In the study, TCRB repertoires of sorted circulating CD4+ T cell subsets from recently diagnosed type 1 diabetes patients were compared with those of matched healthy donors. Naive and central memory subsets were obtained from all 30 or so donors, but regulatory and stem cell-like memory subsets were isolated from only 8 patients and 8 healthy donors.

The full study reports these points: Naive, central memory and regulatory TCRB repertoires appeared to be more similar among patients than among healthy donors. PCR may preferentially amplify shorter templates, but because patient and control samples were amplified and corrected together, any resulting skew would affect both groups equally. Because cDNA was sequenced instead of genomic DNA, highly expressing activated cells could be over-represented, though the groups showed no difference in activation or CD3 levels. In all four CD4+ subsets, TCRB CDR3 length was moderately but significantly shorter in type 1 diabetes patients. At VDJ recombination sites, type 1 diabetes patients had fewer insertions and more deleted nucleotides, which implies abnormalities in thymic rearrangement. Only small numbers of individuals were included in the HLA sub-analyses, which left unresolved whether HLA type had any influence on TCRB rearrangement.

A single peripheral blood draw of around 120 mL on average was collected from each donor into heparinised tubes. A BD FACSAria II and a panel including CD45RO, CCR7, CD25, CD127, CD95 and CD27 were used to sort naive, central memory, regulatory and stem cell-like memory CD4+ T cells. Purity was above 95% for every sorted population. Right away, PBMCs were isolated by Lymphoprep density gradient centrifugation and were stained directly, with no culture step. Samples were stained and sorted in pairs, with one healthy donor and one patient per experiment, so that batch effects were minimized. As encoded in the germline V gene, CDR1 is SGDLS while CDR2 is YYNGEE. A distance of 13 bases separates the germline ends of V and J, which lose 2 bases and 7 bases respectively. CDR3 length: 14 amino acids, cysteine to phenylalanine. Of all the DNA, just the CDR3 is kept, 42 bases in frame from base 1.

This sequence was found in a man aged 25-40 years with type 1 diabetes. Material for sequencing was naive CD4+ T cells from blood. The cell subset or site label here, explained by the study, means: true naive CD4+ T cells. The sequence links TRBV9 to TRBJ2-1; a tentative D call is TRBD1 (6 bases match). CDR3 sequence: CASSVLSQGNEQFF. The bases are TGTGCCAGCAGCGTTTTGTCTCAGGGGAATGAGCAGTTCTTC.